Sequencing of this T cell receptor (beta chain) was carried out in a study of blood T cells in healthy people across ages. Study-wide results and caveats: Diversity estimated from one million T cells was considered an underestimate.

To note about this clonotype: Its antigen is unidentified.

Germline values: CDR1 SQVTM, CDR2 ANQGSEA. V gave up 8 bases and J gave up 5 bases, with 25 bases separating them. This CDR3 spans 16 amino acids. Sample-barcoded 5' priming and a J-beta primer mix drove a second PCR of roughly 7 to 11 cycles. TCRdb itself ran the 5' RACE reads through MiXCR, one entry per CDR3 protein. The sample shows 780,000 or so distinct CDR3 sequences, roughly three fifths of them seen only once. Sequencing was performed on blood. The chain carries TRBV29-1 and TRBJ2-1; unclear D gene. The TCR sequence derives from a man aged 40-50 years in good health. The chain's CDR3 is CSPEVPQPGKNNEQFF. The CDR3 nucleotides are TGCAGCCCGGAAGTACCTCAGCCGGGCAAAAACAATGAGCAGTTCTTC.